Detailed here is one T cell receptor (beta chain). These data are taken from a study of cytomegalovirus exposure and HLA in healthy donors. It was with 60 Vbeta and 13 Jbeta primers that the PCR ran. Clones were read by immunoSEQ multiplex PCR, and TCRdb kept only the in-frame ones, dropping some. The table lists about 59,000 clones, about 80% of them singletons, with 3% to 4.5% in the top ten. There are 13 residues in the CDR3. Unmatched junction bases numbered 5, after V lost 6 bases and J lost 2 bases. Germline CDR1 SQVTM, CDR2 ANQGSEA. The sequence came from a woman in her thirties or forties in good health and CMV-seronegative. Sequenced sample: PBMCs. The J gene is TRBJ1-1, the V gene TRBV29-1; TRBD1 matches at 8 bases. The CDR3 DNA reads as TGCAGCGTCTCCGACAGGGGAAACACTGAAGCTTTCTTT. Its translation is CSVSDRGNTEAFF.